The text below deals with one T cell receptor beta chain. No antigen is known for it. Each donor was healthy, and each was a bone marrow donor. The data were taken from a study of cytomegalovirus exposure and HLA in healthy donors. Study-level results: Earlier analysis found most TCR beta V segments productive about 87% or about 30% of the time. Later analysis suggested most CMV-associated TCR beta chains were HLA-restricted.

A multiplex PCR was run with 60 Vbeta primers and 13 Jbeta primers. Libraries were prepared by immunoSEQ multiplex PCR; TCRdb keeps only in-frame clonotypes and omits some of them. The repertoire holds around 45,000 clones, with 51% as singletons. V lost 3 bases to trimming and J lost 5 bases; unmatched junction nucleotides: 3. CDR1 and CDR2 (germline): KGHSH, LQKENI. CDR3 length equals 14 residues. Sample: PBMCs. The TCR was taken from a man aged 60-69 years in good health and CMV-seronegative. This sequence joins TRBV18 and TRBJ2-5; 10 bases map to TRBD1. This CDR3 reads CASSPSGQGETQYF. In DNA, the CDR3 is TGTGCCAGCTCACCCTCGGGACAGGGGGAGACCCAGTACTTC.